This T cell receptor beta chain was obtained from a study of blood T cells in healthy people across ages. Primers used in a second PCR of roughly 6 to 11 cycles were a sample-barcoded 5' primer and a J-beta primer mix. TCRdb re-derived calls from the 5' RACE reads in MiXCR, one entry per CDR3 protein. The sample includes 650,000 or so distinct CDR3 sequences, approximately 52% seen only once; the top ten take 13%. The germline V gene has CDR1 SNHLY and CDR2 FYNNEI. V dropped 6 bases and J dropped 7; count of bases not matched to a gene: 9. This CDR3 region has 13 residues. The genes are TRBV2 and TRBJ2-7, with 7 bases that match TRBD2. Sample: blood. The TCR comes from a woman older than 75 in good health. The CDR3: CASSTGGRSEQYF. The CDR3 DNA is TGTGCCAGCAGCACGGGGGGAAGGAGTGAGCAGTACTTC.